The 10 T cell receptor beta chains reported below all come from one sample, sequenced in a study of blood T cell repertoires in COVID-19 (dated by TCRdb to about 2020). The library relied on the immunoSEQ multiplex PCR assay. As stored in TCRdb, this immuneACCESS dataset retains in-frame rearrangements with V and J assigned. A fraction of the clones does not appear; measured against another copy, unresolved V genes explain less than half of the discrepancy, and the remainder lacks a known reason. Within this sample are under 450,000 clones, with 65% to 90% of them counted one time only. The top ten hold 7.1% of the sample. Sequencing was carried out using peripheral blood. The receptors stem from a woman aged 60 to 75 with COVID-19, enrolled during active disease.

CDR3 region: CASSLDGGSSYNEQFF. The CDR3 DNA reads TGTGCCAGCAGCTTAGACGGGGGGAGCTCCTACAATGAGCAGTTCTTC. This rearrangement joins TRBV11-3 to TRBJ2-1; TRBD2 agrees at 7 bases. The CDR3 has 16 amino acids. Germline V gene lookup returns CDR1 SGHNT and CDR2 YENEEA. The junction had 2 bases not matched to a gene; V was cut back by 0 bases and J by 0 bases. The complete variable domain, with remaining parts taken from reference TRBV11-3 and TRBJ2-1, reads EAGVVQSPRYKIIEKKQPVAFWCNPISGHNTLYWYLQNLGQGPELLIRYENEEAVDDSQLPKDRFSAERLKGVDSTLKIQPAELGDSAVYLCASSLDGGSSYNEQFFGPGTRLTVL.

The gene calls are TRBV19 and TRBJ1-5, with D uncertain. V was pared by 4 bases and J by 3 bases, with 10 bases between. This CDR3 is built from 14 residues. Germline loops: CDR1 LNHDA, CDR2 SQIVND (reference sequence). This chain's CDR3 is CASSSQALNQPQHF. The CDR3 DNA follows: TGTGCCAGTAGTAGTCAAGCCCTCAATCAGCCCCAGCATTTT.

CDR3 amino acids: CAWSVAYGIDEKLFF. Written as DNA, the CDR3 is TGTGCCTGGAGTGTAGCATACGGGATCGATGAAAAACTGTTTTTT. The rearrangement joins TRBV30 to TRBJ1-4; D gene ambiguous. CDR3 size: 15 residues. From germline, CDR1 is GTSNPN and CDR2 SVGIG (reference sequence). Deletions cut 0 bases from V and 6 bases from J, with 14 bases between.

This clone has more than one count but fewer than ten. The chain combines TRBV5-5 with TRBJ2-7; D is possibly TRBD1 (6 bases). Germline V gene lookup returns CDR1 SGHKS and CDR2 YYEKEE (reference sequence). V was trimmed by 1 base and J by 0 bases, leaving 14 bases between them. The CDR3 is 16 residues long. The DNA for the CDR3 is TGTGCCAGCAGCTTGCGGATGGGGGCAAGCTCCTACGAGCAGTACTTC. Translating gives CASSLRMGASSYEQYF.

This chain's CDR3 is CASSYYRGSGSGANVLTF. The DNA for the CDR3 is TGTGCCAGCAGTTACTACAGGGGATCAGGGTCTGGGGCCAACGTCCTGACTTTC. The chain uses TRBV6-2 or TRBV6-3 and TRBJ2-6; TRBD1 aligns across 7 bases. Trimming removed 1 base from V and 1 base from J; junction bases left unmatched: 7. Germline CDR1 MNHEY, CDR2 SVGEGT. CDR3 length equals 18 residues.

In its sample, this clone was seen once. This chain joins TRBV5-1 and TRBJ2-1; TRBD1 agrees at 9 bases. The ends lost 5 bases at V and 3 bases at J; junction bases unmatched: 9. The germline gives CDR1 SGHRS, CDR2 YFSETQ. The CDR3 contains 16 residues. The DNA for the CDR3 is TGCGCCAGCAGGAAACCGGGACAGGGTAGCTACAATGAGCAGTTCTTC. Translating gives CASRKPGQGSYNEQFF. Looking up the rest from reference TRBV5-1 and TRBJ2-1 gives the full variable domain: KAGVTQTPRYLIKTRGQQVTLSCSPISGHRSVSWYQQTPGQGLQFLFEYFSETQRNKGNFPGRFSGRQFSNSRSEMNVSTLELGDSALYLCASRKPGQGSYNEQFFGPGTRLTVL.

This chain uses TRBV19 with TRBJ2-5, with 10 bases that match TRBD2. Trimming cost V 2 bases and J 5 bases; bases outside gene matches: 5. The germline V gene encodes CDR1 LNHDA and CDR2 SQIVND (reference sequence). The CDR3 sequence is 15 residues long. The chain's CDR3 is CASSIIAGGRETQYF. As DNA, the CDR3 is TGTGCCAGTAGTATAATAGCGGGGGGCAGGGAGACCCAGTACTTC.

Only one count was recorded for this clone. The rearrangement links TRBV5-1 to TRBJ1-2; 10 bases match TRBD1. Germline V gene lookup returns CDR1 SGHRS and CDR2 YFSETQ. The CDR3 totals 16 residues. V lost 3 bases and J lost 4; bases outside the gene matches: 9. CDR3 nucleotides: TGCGCCAGCAGCTGGGACGGACAGGGGGTGAGCTATGGCTACACCTTC. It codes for CASSWDGQGVSYGYTF.

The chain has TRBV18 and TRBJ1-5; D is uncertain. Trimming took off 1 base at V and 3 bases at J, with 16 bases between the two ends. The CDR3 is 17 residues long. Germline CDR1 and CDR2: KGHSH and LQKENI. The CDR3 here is CASSPRPGRESNQPQHF. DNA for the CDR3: TGTGCCAGCTCACCACGTCCGGGGAGGGAATCCAATCAGCCCCAGCATTTT.

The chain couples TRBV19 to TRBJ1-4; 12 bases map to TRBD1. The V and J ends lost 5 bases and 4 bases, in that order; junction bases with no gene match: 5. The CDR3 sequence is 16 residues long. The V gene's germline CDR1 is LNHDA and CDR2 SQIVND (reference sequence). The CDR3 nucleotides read TGTGCCAGTAGTGGGACAGGGGGCCCCCTTAATGAAAAACTGTTTTTT. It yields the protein CASSGTGGPLNEKLFF.